Below, 17 T cell receptor beta chains from the same sample are listed, as sequenced in a study of blood T cell repertoires in COVID-19 (TCRdb year 2020). Libraries came from the immunoSEQ multiplex PCR assay. TCRdb mirrors the immuneACCESS table, restricted to in-frame sequences. Some clones are absent from its copies; in checked studies, under half trace to an unresolved V gene, and the reason for the others is unknown. The sample profile shows fewer than 150,000 clones; about four fifths of them were found once. The top ten clones comprise about 13% of the sample. Sequenced: peripheral blood. The receptors here all came from a human donor in a cohort sampled during active COVID-19.

V is TRBV19 and J is TRBJ1-4, with 7 nucleotides matching TRBD1. The germline V gene has CDR1 LNHDA and CDR2 SQIVND (reference sequence). The CDR3 spans 14 residues. V lost 5 bases and J lost 8; bases outside the gene matches: 8. The CDR3 here is CASSAWKTGEKLFF. The CDR3 nucleotides are TGTGCCAGTAGTGCCTGGAAGACAGGGGAAAAACTGTTTTTT.

This rearrangement joins TRBV6-6 to TRBJ2-2, with D possibly matching TRBD2 (6 bases). Germline values: CDR1 MNHNY, CDR2 SVGAGI (reference sequence). Trimming cost V 8 bases and J 5 bases, with 15 bases left between them. CDR3 size: 14 residues. This CDR3 reads CASSGWRGTGELFF. CDR3 in DNA: TGTGCCAGCTCGGGGTGGAGGGGAACCGGGGAGCTGTTTTTT.

The gene calls are TRBV6-6 and TRBJ1-2; D is unresolved. Trimming removed 5 bases at V and 4 bases at J, with 17 bases between. Germline lookup yields CDR1 MNHNY and CDR2 SVGAGI (reference sequence). The CDR3 runs 15 residues. In DNA form, the CDR3 reads TGTGCCAGCAGTCAAGACTCCGGCAGATCCTATGGCTACACCTTC. This codes for CASSQDSGRSYGYTF.

The V call is TRBV19, the J call TRBJ2-7; D unresolved. The CDR3 is made up of 13 amino acids. Germline-derived CDR1 and CDR2 are LNHDA and SQIVND (reference sequence). The germline V and J ends were trimmed by 5 bases and 3 bases, with 11 bases remaining between them. The chain's CDR3 is CASSVSLSYEQYF. CDR3 nucleotide sequence: TGTGCCAGTAGTGTCTCTCTAAGCTACGAGCAGTACTTC.

The CDR3, as DNA: TGTGCCAGCAGCTTAGGGACAGAATCTTATGGCTACACCTTC. The encoded protein is CASSLGTESYGYTF. V and J are TRBV7-8 and TRBJ1-2; maybe TRBD1 (6 bases). This CDR3 has 14 amino acids. V lost 1 base, J lost 5 bases, and 11 bases lay in between. Per germline, CDR1 SGHVS and CDR2 FQNEAQ.

The rearrangement joins TRBV9 to TRBJ1-2; D is uncertain. V was clipped by 0 bases and J by 6 bases, with 9 bases between them. The CDR3 is 13 amino acids. In germline, CDR1 is SGDLS, CDR2 YYNGEE. The DNA of the CDR3 is TGTGCCAGCAGCGTAGTGGGAGTCAATGGCTACACCTTC. It translates to CASSVVGVNGYTF.

The chain employs TRBV6-2 or TRBV6-3 and TRBJ2-3; TRBD2 agrees at 7 bases. CDR3 length: 15 amino acids. The J segment lost 0 bases and the V segment lost 6 bases, leaving 6 bases of the junction unmatched. Germline V gene lookup returns CDR1 MNHEY and CDR2 SVGEGT. The CDR3 sequence is CASSRSGPSTDTQYF. The CDR3 region has the DNA TGTGCCAGCAGCCGTAGCGGGCCTAGCACAGATACGCAGTATTTT.

This chain uses TRBV5-8 with TRBJ2-5; 8 nucleotides line up with TRBD1. V gave up 4 bases and J gave up 0 bases; unmatched junction bases: 5. Germline values: CDR1 SGHTS, CDR2 YDEGEE. The CDR3 length is 15 residues. The CDR3 loop reads CASSTGQVYQETQYF. The CDR3 DNA is TGTGCCAGCAGCACGGGACAGGTTTACCAAGAGACCCAGTACTTC.

This chain uses TRBV13 with TRBJ2-1; 16 bases map to TRBD2. From germline, CDR1 is PRHDT and CDR2 FYEKMQ (reference sequence). J lost 6 bases, V lost 3 bases, and 5 bases had no gene match. CDR3 size: 17 residues. CDR3 sequence: CASSLGLAGGPGNEQFF. Written as DNA, the CDR3 is TGTGCCAGCAGCTTGGGACTAGCGGGGGGGCCGGGCAATGAGCAGTTCTTC.

J is TRBJ2-7 and V is TRBV6-5, with a tentative D call TRBD1 (6 bases). Trimming removed 6 bases at V and 6 bases at J, with 18 bases between. The germline V gene has CDR1 MNHEY and CDR2 SVGAGI. The CDR3 has 14 amino acids. CDR3 DNA sequence: TGTGCCAGCAGGACCGGGACACGCAGTATCGAGCAGTACTTC. It encodes CASRTGTRSIEQYF.

The rearrangement links TRBV29-1 to TRBJ1-1; the D gene is possibly TRBD1 (6 bases). The germline CDR1 and CDR2 sequences are SQVTM and ANQGSEA. V shed 5 bases and J shed 1 base, with 11 bases lying between them. The CDR3 runs to 13 residues. The CDR3, as DNA: TGCAGCGTTAGGACAGACCCGAACACTGAAGCTTTCTTT. Translation: CSVRTDPNTEAFF.

This chain connects TRBV10-2 to TRBJ2-5; TRBD2 matches at 9 bases. The ends lost 4 bases at V and 2 bases at J; junction bases unmatched: 17. This CDR3 region has 19 residues. CDR1 is WSHSY, CDR2 SAAADI, per germline. CDR3 DNA: TGCGCCAGCAGTGTGATTGTTAGCGGGGGTTTTCACTCTCAAGAGACCCAGTACTTC. Its translation: CASSVIVSGGFHSQETQYF.

The rearrangement uses TRBV7-2 and TRBJ2-2; tentatively, D is TRBD1 (5 bases). The V gene's germline CDR1 is SGHTA and CDR2 FQGNSA. The CDR3 sequence is 15 residues long. V lost 5 bases and J 5 bases, leaving 15 bases between the germline ends. DNA for the CDR3: TGTGCCAGCAGCATTCGTTCCAGGGTGACCGGGGAGCTGTTTTTT. As protein: CASSIRSRVTGELFF.

The chain joins TRBV20-1 to TRBJ2-1; maybe TRBD1 (5 bases). This CDR3 has 11 amino acids. Germline CDR1 reads DFQATT; CDR2 reads SNEGSKA (reference sequence). V was shortened by 4 bases and J by 8 bases, with 9 bases between the two germline ends. CDR3 protein: CSATGFDEQFF. The CDR3 DNA reads as TGCAGTGCTACAGGGTTCGATGAGCAGTTCTTC.

This rearrangement joins TRBV6-4 to TRBJ2-3, with D maybe TRBD2 (5 bases). The CDR3 loop spans 15 amino acids. V was clipped by 2 bases and J by 5 bases, with 14 bases between them. Germline lookup yields CDR1 MRHNA and CDR2 SNTAGT. CDR3 sequence reads: CASSDTLGGRDTQYF. CDR3 nucleotides: TGTGCCAGCAGTGACACCTTAGGAGGACGAGATACGCAGTATTTT.

This chain uses TRBV3-1 (or the pseudogene TRBV3-2) with TRBJ2-5; maybe TRBD2 (6 bases). V lost 1 base to trimming and J lost 3 bases, with 15 bases between them. The CDR3 runs 16 residues. Germline V gene data show CDR1 as LGHDT and CDR2 as YNNKEL (reference sequence). The DNA of the CDR3 is TGTGCCAGCAGCCAAGTCCCTGGAAGGACTAAAGAGACCCAGTACTTC. Translated: CASSQVPGRTKETQYF.

J is TRBJ2-1 and V is TRBV2; no clear D gene. V lost 1 base and J 9 bases, leaving 13 bases between the germline ends. The CDR3 spans 14 residues. Germline V gene sequence: CDR1 SNHLY, CDR2 FYNNEI. CDR3 residues: CASSEVSVLGEQFF. CDR3 bases: TGTGCCAGCAGTGAAGTCAGCGTCCTCGGTGAGCAGTTCTTC. The full variable domain, rest sourced from reference TRBV2 and TRBJ2-1, is EPEVTQTPSHQVTQMGQEVILRCVPISNHLYFYWYRQILGQKVEFLVSFYNNEISEKSEIFDDQFSVERPDGSNFTLKIRSTKLEDSAMYFCASSEVSVLGEQFFGPGTRLTVL.